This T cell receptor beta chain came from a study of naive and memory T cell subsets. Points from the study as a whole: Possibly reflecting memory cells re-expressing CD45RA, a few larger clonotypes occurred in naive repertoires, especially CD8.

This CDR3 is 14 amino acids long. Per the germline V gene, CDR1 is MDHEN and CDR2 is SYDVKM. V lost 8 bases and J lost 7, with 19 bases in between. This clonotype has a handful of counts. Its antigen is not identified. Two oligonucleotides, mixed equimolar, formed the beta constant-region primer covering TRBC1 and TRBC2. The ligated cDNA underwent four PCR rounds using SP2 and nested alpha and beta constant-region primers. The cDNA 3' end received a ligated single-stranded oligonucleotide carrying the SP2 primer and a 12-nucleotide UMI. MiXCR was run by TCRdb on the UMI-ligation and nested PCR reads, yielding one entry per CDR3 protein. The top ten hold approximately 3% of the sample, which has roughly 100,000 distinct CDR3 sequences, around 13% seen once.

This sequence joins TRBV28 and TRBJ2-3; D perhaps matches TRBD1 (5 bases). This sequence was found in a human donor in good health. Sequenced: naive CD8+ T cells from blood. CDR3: CASSGSWGGNTQYF. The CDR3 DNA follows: TGTGCCAGCTCAGGGTCGTGGGGTGGCAATACGCAGTATTTT. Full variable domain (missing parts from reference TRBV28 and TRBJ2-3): DVKVTQSSRYLVKRTGEKVFLECVQDMDHENMFWYRQDPGLGLRLIYFSYDVKMKEKGDIPEGYSVSREKKERFSLILESASTNQTSMYLCASSGSWGGNTQYFGPGTRLTVL.